This T cell receptor beta chain was retrieved from a study of shared clonotypes between healthy human individuals. Per germline, CDR1 SQVTM and CDR2 ANQGSEA. The V end lost 3 bases, the J end lost 7 bases, and 13 bases lay between the germline ends. The CDR3 consists of 13 residues. The data were produced by immunoSEQ multiplex PCR, yet TCRdb's version contains in-frame clones alone and is incomplete. Seen here are roughly 1,500,000 clones, nearly 99% observed once, and the top ten hold around 0.47%. V is TRBV29-1 and J is TRBJ2-1; D remains ambiguous. The TCR was taken from a man aged 25 to 40 in good health. Sequencing was done on a sample of naive CD4+ T cells sorted from blood. Subset reported: CD45RA+ positively selected. CDR3 nucleotide sequence: TGCAGCGTTGAGAGAGTAGTAGGGAATGAGCAGTTCTTC. Amino acid sequence: CSVERVVGNEQFF.